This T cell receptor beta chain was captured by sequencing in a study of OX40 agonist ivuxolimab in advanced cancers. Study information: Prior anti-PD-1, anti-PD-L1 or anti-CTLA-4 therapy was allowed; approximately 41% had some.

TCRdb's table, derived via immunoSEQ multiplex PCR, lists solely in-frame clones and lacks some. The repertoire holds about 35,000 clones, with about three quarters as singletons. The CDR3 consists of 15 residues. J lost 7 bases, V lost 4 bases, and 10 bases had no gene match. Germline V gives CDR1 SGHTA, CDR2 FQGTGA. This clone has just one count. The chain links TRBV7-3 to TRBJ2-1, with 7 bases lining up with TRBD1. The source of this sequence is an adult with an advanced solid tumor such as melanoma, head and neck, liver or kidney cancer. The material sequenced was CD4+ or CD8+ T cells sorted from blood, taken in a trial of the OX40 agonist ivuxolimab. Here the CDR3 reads CASSSPTGQVNEQFF. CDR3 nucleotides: TGTGCCAGCAGCTCGCCGACAGGGCAAGTAAATGAGCAGTTCTTC.